These 23 T cell receptor beta chains were sequenced from one sample in a study of T cell repertoires in cytomegalovirus infection. TCRdb re-derived calls from the reads in MiXCR, one entry per CDR3 protein. The repertoire holds a few hundred thousand distinct CDR3 sequences, with roughly an eighth as singletons. The sequencing input was PBMCs. Every receptor here comes from a human donor in good health (CMV status not recorded). Some clones in this sample may be carry-over from other donors' samples.

This clonotype was counted at least ten times. The chain couples TRBV11-2 to TRBJ1-2; 7 positions agree with TRBD1. The V and J ends lost 3 bases and 2 bases, in that order; junction bases with no gene match: 6. The CDR3 sequence is 15 residues long. The germline gives CDR1 SGHAT, CDR2 FQNNGV. The CDR3 reads CASSFDAGGNYGYTF. The CDR3 nucleotides are TGTGCCAGCAGCTTCGATGCAGGGGGGAACTATGGCTACACCTTC.

Note on this clonotype: In this CDR3 the conserved last residue, phenylalanine or tryptophan, is missing, so a read error is likely. V usage is TRBV10-3 and J usage is TRBJ1-1; D gene uncertain. Germline V lookup: CDR1 ENHRY, CDR2 SYGVKD. The CDR3 contains 16 residues. V lost 0 bases to trimming and J lost 9 bases, with 20 bases between them. The DNA for the CDR3 is TGTGCCATCAGTGAGTCCGGACGCCAGTCGGTAGGGAAAGCTTTCTTG. It encodes CAISESGRQSVGKAFL.

Concerning this clonotype itself: One end of the junction is discordant with germline, which a read error may explain. The chain joins TRBV6-5 to TRBJ2-1, with a weak D call TRBD1 (5 bases). Germline V gene data show CDR1 as MNHEY and CDR2 as SVGAGI. The CDR3 runs 12 residues. The CDR3 spells CASSYGAQGWSF. The CDR3 nucleotides are TGTGCCAGCAGTTACGGTGCGCAGGGCTGGAGCTTC.

This clonotype was seen a few times. The CDR3 sequence is CACKGGGGGSYNEQFF. In nucleotides, the CDR3 is TGCGCCTGCAAAGGCGGGGGAGGGGGCTCCTACAATGAGCAGTTCTTC. The chain uses TRBV4-3 and TRBJ2-1, with D possibly matching TRBD2 (7 bases). This CDR3 comprises 16 residues. Germline values: CDR1 LGHNA, CDR2 YSLEER. The ends were cut back, 11 bases at V and 0 bases at J, with 20 bases in the middle.

Ten or more counts support this clonotype. The gene calls are TRBV7-2 and TRBJ2-4, with D possibly being TRBD1 or TRBD2 (6 bases each). Per the germline V gene, CDR1 is SGHTA and CDR2 is FQGNSA. This CDR3 region has 18 residues. The V gene lost 5 bases and the J gene lost 3 bases, with 23 bases spanning the gap. The CDR3 DNA reads as TGTGCCAGCAGCAAAGGGGGGACTGAGGGGTTGAGCAAAAACATTCAGTACTTC. It encodes CASSKGGTEGLSKNIQYF.

This clonotype was seen only a few times. V and J are TRBV2 and TRBJ2-2, with D tentatively TRBD1 (6 bases). Germline V gene lookup returns CDR1 SNHLY and CDR2 FYNNEI. Deletions cut 5 bases from V and 1 base from J, with 8 bases between. This CDR3 region has 14 residues. The CDR3 loop is CASSPDRNTGELFF. In DNA, the CDR3 is TGTGCCAGCAGTCCGGACAGGAACACCGGGGAGCTGTTTTTT.

V usage is TRBV2 and J usage is TRBJ1-2, with D uncertain. Germline V gene lookup returns CDR1 SNHLY and CDR2 FYNNEI. The CDR3 covers 14 residues. Deletions cut 7 bases from V and 0 bases from J, with 12 bases between. This chain's CDR3 is CASNIPRANYGYTF. The CDR3 region has the DNA TGTGCCAGCAACATCCCAAGGGCTAACTATGGCTACACCTTC.

The DNA of the CDR3 is TGCGCCAGCAGCTCGGTAGCGGGGGTCACAGATACGCAGTATTTT. Its translation: CASSSVAGVTDTQYF. V usage is TRBV5-1 and J usage is TRBJ2-3; TRBD2 agrees at 9 bases. CDR1 is SGHRS and CDR2 is YFSETQ in the germline V gene. The CDR3 runs to 15 residues. V lost 3 bases and J lost 2; bases outside the gene matches: 4.

This clonotype was seen ten or more times. The gene calls are TRBV7-2 and TRBJ2-7; D unclear. Per the germline V gene, CDR1 is SGHTA and CDR2 is FQGNSA. Trimming took off 4 bases at V and 3 bases at J, with 13 bases between the two ends. This CDR3 region has 14 residues. CDR3 sequence: CASSSTATGYEQYF. CDR3 nucleotide sequence: TGTGCCAGCAGCTCGACTGCTACCGGCTACGAGCAGTACTTC.

J is TRBJ1-5 and V is TRBV3-1; 9 bases match TRBD1. The CDR3 sequence is 16 residues long. The V gene's germline CDR1 is LGHDT and CDR2 YNNKEL (reference sequence). Losses at the gene ends were 1 base for V and 6 bases for J; bases not matched to a gene: 7. The CDR3 here is CASSQGSGTGSQPQHF. The CDR3, as DNA: TGTGCCAGCAGCCAAGGATCAGGGACAGGGAGTCAGCCCCAGCATTTT.

The V gene is TRBV11-2, the J gene TRBJ1-2, with 7 bases fitting TRBD1. The junction had 9 bases not matched to a gene; V was cut back by 5 bases and J by 6 bases. The CDR3 contains 14 residues. Looked up from germline, CDR1 is SGHAT and CDR2 is FQNNGV. The CDR3 coding sequence is TGTGCCAGCAGCGCTACGGGACAGAGTCATGGCTACACCTTC. It yields the protein CASSATGQSHGYTF.

This clonotype came up many times. V is TRBV10-3 and J is TRBJ2-4; TRBD1 might be the D (6 bases). V lost 7 bases, J lost 7 bases, and 17 bases lay in between. Germline assignment: CDR1 ENHRY and CDR2 SYGVKD. The CDR3 consists of 14 residues. CDR3 sequence: CAIKPEGELNIQYF. DNA of the CDR3: TGTGCCATCAAACCCGAGGGGGAGCTGAACATTCAGTACTTC.

The V call is TRBV2, the J call TRBJ1-2; no clear D. Trimming took off 6 bases at V and 7 bases at J, with 12 bases between the two ends. Germline CDR1 reads SNHLY; CDR2 reads FYNNEI. There are 12 residues in the CDR3. The CDR3 nucleotides read TGTGCCAGCAGCGCCCGCGGCGGTGGCTACACCTTC. It specifies CASSARGGGYTF.

The sample holds a few counts of this clonotype. V is TRBV24-1 and J is TRBJ2-1; 7 bases line up with TRBD2. Looked up from germline, CDR1 is KGHDR and CDR2 is SFDVKD. The length of the CDR3 is 15 residues. V lost 6 bases and J lost 4; bases outside the gene matches: 8. The CDR3 here is CATSSGGSTYNEQFF. Here the CDR3 DNA reads TGTGCCACCAGTTCTGGCGGGAGTACTTACAATGAGCAGTTCTTC.

Only a few counts were recorded for this clonotype. The genes are TRBV18 and TRBJ1-2; D not certain. Trimming took 2 bases from V and 2 from J, leaving 12 bases between them. This CDR3 is 15 amino acids long. The germline V gene has CDR1 KGHSH and CDR2 LQKENI. The CDR3 here is CASSPSSGRNYGYTF. CDR3 nucleotides: TGTGCCAGCTCACCATCTTCCGGCAGGAACTATGGCTACACCTTC.

This clonotype was seen ten or more times. The rearrangement joins TRBV20-1 to TRBJ2-1, with 8 positions matching TRBD2. CDR3 length: 14 residues. The germline CDR1 and CDR2 sequences are DFQATT and SNEGSKA (reference sequence). The V and J ends lost 0 bases and 4 bases, in that order; junction bases with no gene match: 2. The CDR3 protein is CSARDPGGYNEQFF. The CDR3 DNA reads as TGCAGTGCTAGAGATCCGGGAGGGTACAATGAGCAGTTCTTC.

The chain employs TRBV28 and TRBJ2-3; D is uncertain. Trimming stripped 2 bases from V and 2 bases from J, with 8 bases between. CDR1 MDHEN and CDR2 SYDVKM come from the germline V gene. The CDR3 runs 14 residues. The CDR3: CASSLPPPTDTQYF. For the CDR3, the DNA is TGTGCCAGCAGTTTACCCCCCCCCACAGATACGCAGTATTTT.

This clonotype appeared many times. The chain recombines TRBV6-2 or TRBV6-3 with TRBJ2-1; 9 nucleotides align to TRBD1. Germline values: CDR1 MNHEY, CDR2 SVGEGT. V was clipped by 5 bases and J by 4 bases; unmatched bases: 9. The CDR3 runs to 16 residues. This CDR3 is CASSEPRDRVYNEQFF. The CDR3 DNA reads as TGTGCCAGCAGTGAACCCCGGGACAGGGTGTACAATGAGCAGTTCTTC.

This clonotype was seen repeatedly, ten times or more. This sequence joins TRBV7-9 and TRBJ2-1, with 8 positions matching TRBD2. The V and J ends lost 5 bases and 8 bases, in that order; junction bases with no gene match: 14. Germline-derived CDR1 and CDR2 are SEHNR and FQNEAQ (reference sequence). This CDR3 has 16 residues. The chain's CDR3 is CASSPRGAGGVDEQFF. CDR3 nucleotides: TGTGCCAGCAGCCCACGCGGCGCGGGGGGCGTCGATGAGCAGTTCTTC. Full variable domain (remainder filled in from reference TRBV7-9 and TRBJ2-1): DTGVSQNPRHKITKRGQNVTFRCDPISEHNRLYWYRQTLGQGPEFLTYFQNEAQLEKSRLLSDRFSAERPKGSFSTLEIQRTEQGDSAMYLCASSPRGAGGVDEQFFGPGTRLTVL.

This clonotype was detected only a few times. The rearrangement joins TRBV20-1 to TRBJ2-7; TRBD2 is a possible D gene (6 bases). The CDR3 length is 16 residues. Looked up from germline, CDR1 is DFQATT and CDR2 is SNEGSKA (reference sequence). V lost 5 bases and J 0 bases, leaving 20 bases between the germline ends. CDR3 residues: CSAASVRAGASYEQYF. The DNA of the CDR3 is TGCAGTGCTGCCTCTGTTCGAGCGGGTGCCTCCTACGAGCAGTACTTC.

This clonotype was picked up many times. The chain employs TRBV7-8 and TRBJ2-7, with 9 bases lining up with TRBD2. Trimming took 2 bases from V and 0 from J; bases not matched to a gene: 8. The CDR3 runs to 17 residues. Germline loops: CDR1 SGHVS, CDR2 FQNEAQ. The CDR3: CASSLSSGGINSYEQYF. CDR3 nucleotides: TGTGCCAGCAGCTTATCAAGCGGGGGGATTAACTCCTACGAGCAGTACTTC.

This clonotype was seen at least ten times. The chain recombines TRBV7-8 with TRBJ1-2; D ambiguous. Germline V CDR1 and CDR2: SGHVS, FQNEAQ. The CDR3 is 13 residues long. The V gene lost 5 bases and the J gene lost 5 bases, with 12 bases spanning the gap. The CDR3 region has the DNA TGTGCCAGCAGCGTAGGAACAGATTATGGCTACACCTTC. This sequence encodes CASSVGTDYGYTF.

This chain links TRBV20-1 with TRBJ2-3; perhaps TRBD2 as D (6 bases). V lost 5 bases and J 5 bases, leaving 11 bases between the germline ends. The CDR3 is 12 amino acids. Germline V CDR1 and CDR2: DFQATT, SNEGSKA (reference sequence). For the CDR3, the DNA is TGCAGTGCTTCGGGGGACTTAGATACGCAGTATTTT. This translates into CSASGDLDTQYF.